This T cell receptor beta chain was identified in a study of CD8+CD57+ T cells in acquired aplastic anemia. This clonotype has at least ten counts. Its target is unknown. Overall study findings and caveats: In common between the patients and the controls were more than 25 CD8+ CDR3 sequences.

The CDR3 runs to 20 residues. Germline V lookup: CDR1 SGHAT, CDR2 FQNNGV. V shed 1 base, J shed 0 bases, and the junction held 12 bases outside the gene matches. The template for TCR beta VDJ and CDR3 sequence profiling was genomic DNA. TCRdb redid the calling of the reads with MiXCR, one entry per CDR3 protein. The data hold 150,000 to 200,000 distinct CDR3 sequences, with roughly 50% observed a single time. Patients picked for sequencing had shown CD8+CD57+ cell expansion detected by flow cytometry. With no exception, the patients had severe acquired aplastic anemia. This TCR derives from a human donor with aplastic anemia. Sequencing was performed on sorted CD4+, CD8+, or CD8+CD57+ T cells (not recorded which) from PBMCs. The chain uses TRBV11-2 and TRBJ1-6; 7 bases map to TRBD1. CDR3: CASSLVWQGGSSSYNSPLHF. CDR3 bases: TGTGCCAGCAGCTTAGTTTGGCAGGGGGGCTCATCCTCCTATAATTCACCCCTCCACTTT.